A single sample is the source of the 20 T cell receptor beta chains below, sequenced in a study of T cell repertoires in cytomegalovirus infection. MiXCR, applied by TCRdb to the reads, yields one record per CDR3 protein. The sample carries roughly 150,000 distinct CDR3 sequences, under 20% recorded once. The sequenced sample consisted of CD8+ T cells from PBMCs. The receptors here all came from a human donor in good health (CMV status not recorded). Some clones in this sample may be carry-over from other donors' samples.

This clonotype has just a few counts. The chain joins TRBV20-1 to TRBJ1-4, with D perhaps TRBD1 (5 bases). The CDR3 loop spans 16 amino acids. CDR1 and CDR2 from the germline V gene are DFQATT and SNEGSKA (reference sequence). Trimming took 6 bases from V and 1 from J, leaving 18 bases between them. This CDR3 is CSARGRAGGTNEKLFF. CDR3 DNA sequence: TGCAGTGCCCGAGGCAGGGCCGGGGGAACTAATGAAAAACTGTTTTTT.

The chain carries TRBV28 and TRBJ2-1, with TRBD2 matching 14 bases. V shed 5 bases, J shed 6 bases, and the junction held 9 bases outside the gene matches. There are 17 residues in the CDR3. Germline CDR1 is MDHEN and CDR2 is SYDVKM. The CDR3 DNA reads TGTGCCAGCAGTCCGGGACTAGCGGGAGCTGCTGGCAATGAGCAGTTCTTC. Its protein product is CASSPGLAGAAGNEQFF.

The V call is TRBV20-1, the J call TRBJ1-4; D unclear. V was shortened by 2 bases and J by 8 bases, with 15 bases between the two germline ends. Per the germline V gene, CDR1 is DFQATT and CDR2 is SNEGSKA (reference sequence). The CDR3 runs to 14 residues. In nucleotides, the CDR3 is TGCAGTGCTAGAACGCGGGGAGGAGTGGAAAAACTGTTTTTT. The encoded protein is CSARTRGGVEKLFF.

The CDR3: CASSQVDNEQFF. The CDR3, as DNA: TGCGCCAGCAGCCAAGTGGACAATGAGCAGTTCTTC. The V gene is TRBV4-1, the J gene TRBJ2-1; D not certain. Germline V gene sequence: CDR1 MGHRA, CDR2 YSYEKL. The CDR3 totals 12 residues. V lost 1 base and J 5 bases, leaving 3 bases between the germline ends.

The CDR3 loop is CASSQGLESFYYEQYF. The CDR3 DNA is TGTGCCAGCAGCCAAGGGTTGGAATCCTTTTACTACGAGCAGTACTTC. The genes are TRBV14 and TRBJ2-7; no definite D call. CDR3 length: 16 amino acids. Germline V CDR1 and CDR2: SGHDN, FVKESK. V was trimmed by 1 base and J by 3 bases, leaving 16 bases between them.

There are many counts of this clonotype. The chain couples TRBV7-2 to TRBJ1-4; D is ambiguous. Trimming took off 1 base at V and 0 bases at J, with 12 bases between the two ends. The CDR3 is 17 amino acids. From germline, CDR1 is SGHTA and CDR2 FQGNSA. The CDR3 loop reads CASSLVSASATNEKLFF. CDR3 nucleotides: TGTGCCAGCAGCTTAGTTAGCGCCAGCGCAACTAATGAAAAACTGTTTTTT.

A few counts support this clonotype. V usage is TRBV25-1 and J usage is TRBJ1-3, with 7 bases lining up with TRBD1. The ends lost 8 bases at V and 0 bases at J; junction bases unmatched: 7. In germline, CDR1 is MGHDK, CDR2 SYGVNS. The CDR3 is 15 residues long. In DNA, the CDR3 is TGTGCCAGCTCGACGGGACAGAGCTCTGGAAACACCATATATTTT. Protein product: CASSTGQSSGNTIYF. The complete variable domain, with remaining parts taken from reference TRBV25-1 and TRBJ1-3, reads EADIYQTPRYLVIGTGKKITLECSQTMGHDKMYWYQQDPGMELHLIHYSYGVNSTEKGDLSSESTVSRIRTEHFPLTLESARPSHTSQYLCASSTGQSSGNTIYFGEGSWLTVV.

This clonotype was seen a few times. The CDR3 here is CASSFTDQNEQFF. DNA of the CDR3: TGTGCCAGCAGTTTCACGGACCAAAATGAGCAGTTCTTC. The chain has TRBV12-3 or TRBV12-4 and TRBJ2-1; D gene unclear. The V and J ends lost 3 bases and 7 bases respectively, with 10 bases between them. The CDR3 has 13 residues.

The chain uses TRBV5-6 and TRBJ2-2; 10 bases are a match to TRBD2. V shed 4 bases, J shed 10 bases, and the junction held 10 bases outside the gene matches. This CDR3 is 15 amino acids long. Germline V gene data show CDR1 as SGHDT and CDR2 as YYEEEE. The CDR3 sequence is CASSKAGGPLTELFF. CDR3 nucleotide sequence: TGTGCCAGCAGCAAAGCGGGAGGGCCCCTCACGGAGCTGTTTTTT.

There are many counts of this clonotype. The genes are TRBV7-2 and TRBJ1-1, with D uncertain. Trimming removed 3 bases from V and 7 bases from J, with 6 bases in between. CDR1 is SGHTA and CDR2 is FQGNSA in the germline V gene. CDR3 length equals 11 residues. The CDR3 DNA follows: TGTGCCAGCAGCTTGGCGTTTGAAGCTTTCTTT. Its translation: CASSLAFEAFF.

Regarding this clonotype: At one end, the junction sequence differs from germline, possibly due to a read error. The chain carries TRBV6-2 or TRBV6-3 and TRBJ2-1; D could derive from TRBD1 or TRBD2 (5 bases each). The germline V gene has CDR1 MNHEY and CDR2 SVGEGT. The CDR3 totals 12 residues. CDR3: CGSSGTSREQFF. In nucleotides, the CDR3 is TGTGGCAGCAGTGGGACGTCCCGGGAGCAGTTCTTC.

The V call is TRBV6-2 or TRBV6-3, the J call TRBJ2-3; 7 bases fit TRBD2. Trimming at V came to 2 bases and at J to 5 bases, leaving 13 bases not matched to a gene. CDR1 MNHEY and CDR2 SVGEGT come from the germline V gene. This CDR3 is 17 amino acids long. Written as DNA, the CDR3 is TGTGCCAGCAGTTACACGTGGGAGGGCCGACTTCAAGATACGCAGTATTTT. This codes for CASSYTWEGRLQDTQYF.

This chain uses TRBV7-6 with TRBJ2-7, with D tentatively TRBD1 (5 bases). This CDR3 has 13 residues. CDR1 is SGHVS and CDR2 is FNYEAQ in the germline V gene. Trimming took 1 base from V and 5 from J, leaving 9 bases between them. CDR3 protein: CASSLGRADEQYF. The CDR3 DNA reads TGTGCCAGCAGCTTAGGCAGGGCCGACGAGCAGTACTTC.

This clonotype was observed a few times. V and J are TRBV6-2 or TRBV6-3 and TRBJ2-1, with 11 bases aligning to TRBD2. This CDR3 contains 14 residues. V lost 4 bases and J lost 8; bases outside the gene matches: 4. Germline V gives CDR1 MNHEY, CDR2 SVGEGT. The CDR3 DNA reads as TGTGCCAGCAGTTTACTAGCGGGAGAATATGAGCAGTTCTTC. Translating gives CASSLLAGEYEQFF.

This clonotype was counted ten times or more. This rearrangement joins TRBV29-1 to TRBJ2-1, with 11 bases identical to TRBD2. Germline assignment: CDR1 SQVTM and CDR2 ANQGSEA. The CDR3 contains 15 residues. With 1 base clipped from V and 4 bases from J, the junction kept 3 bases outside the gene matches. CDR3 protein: CSVEGLAGGYNEQFF. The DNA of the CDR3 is TGCAGCGTTGAAGGGCTAGCGGGAGGTTACAATGAGCAGTTCTTC.

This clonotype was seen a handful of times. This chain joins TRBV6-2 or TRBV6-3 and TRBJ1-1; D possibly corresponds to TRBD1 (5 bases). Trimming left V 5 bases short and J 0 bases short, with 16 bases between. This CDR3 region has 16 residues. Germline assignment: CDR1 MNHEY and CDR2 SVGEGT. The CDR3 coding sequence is TGTGCCAGCAGTCCCCCGGGACCGCAACTGAACACTGAAGCTTTCTTT. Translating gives CASSPPGPQLNTEAFF.

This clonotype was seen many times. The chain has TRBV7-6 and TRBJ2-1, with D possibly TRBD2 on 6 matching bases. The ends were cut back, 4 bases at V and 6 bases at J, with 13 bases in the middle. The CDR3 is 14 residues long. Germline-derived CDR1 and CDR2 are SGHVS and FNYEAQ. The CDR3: CASSSRGKTNEQFF. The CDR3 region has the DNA TGTGCCAGCAGCTCCCGGGGGAAGACCAATGAGCAGTTCTTC. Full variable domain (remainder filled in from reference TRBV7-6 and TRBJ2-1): GAGVSQSPRYKVTKRGQDVALRCDPISGHVSLYWYRQALGQGPEFLTYFNYEAQQDKSGLPNDRFSAERPEGSISTLTIQRTEQRDSAMYRCASSSRGKTNEQFFGPGTRLTVL.

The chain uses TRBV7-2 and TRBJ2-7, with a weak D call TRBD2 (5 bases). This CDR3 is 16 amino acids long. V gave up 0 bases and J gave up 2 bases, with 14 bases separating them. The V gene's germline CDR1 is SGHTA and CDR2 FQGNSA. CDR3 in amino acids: CASSLASSPNPYEQYF. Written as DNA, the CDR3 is TGTGCCAGCAGCTTAGCGTCTAGCCCAAACCCCTACGAGCAGTACTTC.

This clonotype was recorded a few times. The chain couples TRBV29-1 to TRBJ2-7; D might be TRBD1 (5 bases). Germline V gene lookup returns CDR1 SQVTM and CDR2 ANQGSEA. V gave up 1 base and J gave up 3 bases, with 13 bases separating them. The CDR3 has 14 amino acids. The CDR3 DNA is TGCAGCGTTGAAGTCGGAGTAGGGGACTACGAGCAGTACTTC. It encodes CSVEVGVGDYEQYF.

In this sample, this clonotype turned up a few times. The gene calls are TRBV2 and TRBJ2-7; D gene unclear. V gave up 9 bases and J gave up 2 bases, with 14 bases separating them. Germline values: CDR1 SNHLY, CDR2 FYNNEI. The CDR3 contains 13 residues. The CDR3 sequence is CARERTHTYEQYF. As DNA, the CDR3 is TGTGCCAGAGAGAGGACCCACACCTACGAGCAGTACTTC.